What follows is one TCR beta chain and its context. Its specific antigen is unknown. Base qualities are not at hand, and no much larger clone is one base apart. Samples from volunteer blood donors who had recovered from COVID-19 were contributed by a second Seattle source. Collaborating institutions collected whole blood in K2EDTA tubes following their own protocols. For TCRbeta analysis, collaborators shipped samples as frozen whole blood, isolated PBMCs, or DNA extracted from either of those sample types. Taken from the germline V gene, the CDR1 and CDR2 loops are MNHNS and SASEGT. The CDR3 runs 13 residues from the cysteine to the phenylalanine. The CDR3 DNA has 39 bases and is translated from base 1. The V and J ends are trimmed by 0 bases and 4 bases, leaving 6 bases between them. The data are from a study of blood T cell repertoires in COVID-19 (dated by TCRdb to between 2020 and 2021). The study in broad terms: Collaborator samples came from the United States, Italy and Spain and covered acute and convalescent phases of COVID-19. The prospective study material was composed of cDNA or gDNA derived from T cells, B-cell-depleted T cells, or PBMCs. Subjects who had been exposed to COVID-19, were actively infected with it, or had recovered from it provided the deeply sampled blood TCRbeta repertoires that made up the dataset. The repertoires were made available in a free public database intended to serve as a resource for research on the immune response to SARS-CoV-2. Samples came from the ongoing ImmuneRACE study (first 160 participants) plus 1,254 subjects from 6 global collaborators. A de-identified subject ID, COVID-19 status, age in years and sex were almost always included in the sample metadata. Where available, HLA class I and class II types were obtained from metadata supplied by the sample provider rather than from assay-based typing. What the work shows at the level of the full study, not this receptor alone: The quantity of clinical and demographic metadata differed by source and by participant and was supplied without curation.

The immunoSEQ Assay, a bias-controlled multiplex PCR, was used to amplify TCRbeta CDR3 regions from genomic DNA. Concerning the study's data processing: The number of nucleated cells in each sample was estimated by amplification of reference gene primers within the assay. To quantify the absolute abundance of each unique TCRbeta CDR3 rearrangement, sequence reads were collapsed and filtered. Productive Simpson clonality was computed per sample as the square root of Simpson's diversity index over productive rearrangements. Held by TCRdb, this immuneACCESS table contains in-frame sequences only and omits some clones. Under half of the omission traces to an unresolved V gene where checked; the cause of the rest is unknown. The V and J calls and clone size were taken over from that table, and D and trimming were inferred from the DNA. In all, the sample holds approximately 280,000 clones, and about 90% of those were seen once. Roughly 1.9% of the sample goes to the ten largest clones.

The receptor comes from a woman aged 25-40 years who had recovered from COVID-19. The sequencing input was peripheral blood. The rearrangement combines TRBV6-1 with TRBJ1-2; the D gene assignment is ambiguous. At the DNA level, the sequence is TGTGCCAGCAGTGAAGCGCACTCCTATGGCTACACCTTC. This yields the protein CASSEAHSYGYTF.